The present T cell receptor (beta chain) was sequenced within a study of blood T cell repertoires in COVID-19. This table comes from immunoSEQ multiplex PCR, and its TCRdb copy is limited to in-frame clones, with some not included. The sample has tens of thousands of clones, around 81% seen once. V shed 6 bases and J 6 bases; nucleotides not matched to a gene: 3. CDR3 length equals 14 residues. Germline V gives CDR1 LNHDA, CDR2 SQIVND (reference sequence). This TCR came from a man at least 80 years old with COVID-19, enrolled during active disease. Sequenced input: peripheral blood. This chain uses TRBV19 with TRBJ1-6; 9 bases are a match to TRBD1. CDR3 region: CASRTGGFNSPLHF. CDR3 sequence (DNA): TGTGCCAGTAGGACAGGGGGGTTTAATTCACCCCTCCACTTT.